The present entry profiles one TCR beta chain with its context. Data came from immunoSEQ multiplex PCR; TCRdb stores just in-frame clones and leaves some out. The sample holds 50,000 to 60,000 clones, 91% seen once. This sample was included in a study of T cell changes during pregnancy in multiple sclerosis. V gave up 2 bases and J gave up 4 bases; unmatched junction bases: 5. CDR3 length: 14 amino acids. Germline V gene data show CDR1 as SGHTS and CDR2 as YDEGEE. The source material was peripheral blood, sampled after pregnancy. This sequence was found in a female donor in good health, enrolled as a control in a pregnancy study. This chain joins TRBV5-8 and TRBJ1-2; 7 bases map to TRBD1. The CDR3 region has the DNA TGTGCCAGCAGCTTAACCGGGACAGCCTATGGCTACACCTTC. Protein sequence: CASSLTGTAYGYTF. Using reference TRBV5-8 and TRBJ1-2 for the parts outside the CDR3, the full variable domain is EAGVTQSPTHLIKTRGQQATLRCSPISGHTSVYWYQQALGLGLQFLLWYDEGEERNRGNFPPRFSGRQFPNYSSELNVNALELEDSALYLCASSLTGTAYGYTFGSGTRLTVV.